This T cell receptor (beta chain) was recorded in a study of cytomegalovirus exposure and HLA in healthy donors. Findings of the study overall: CMV serostatus was the sole immune exposure data available.

In the PCR, 60 Vbeta and 13 Jbeta primers were used. Clones were read by immunoSEQ multiplex PCR, and TCRdb kept only the in-frame ones, dropping some. The top ten hold roughly 4% of the sample, which has approximately 280,000 clones, just over 85% seen once. This clone has more than one count but fewer than ten. Its target is not known. A read error may account for a junction end that differs from germline. This TCR came from a man aged 40-49 years in good health and CMV-seropositive. What was sequenced was PBMCs.

CDR3 sequence reads: CASSTQRDLLHF. The CDR3 nucleotides read TGTGCCAGTAGTACCCAGCGGGACCTCCTCCATTTT. V gene TRBV19 combines with J gene TRBJ1-3; a possible D gene is TRBD1 (5 bases). The germline V gene encodes CDR1 LNHDA and CDR2 SQIVND (reference sequence). The CDR3 sequence is 12 residues long.